This T cell receptor (beta chain) stems from a study of blood T cell repertoires in COVID-19. Study-level background: The United States, Italy and Spain supplied acute and convalescent COVID-19 samples. Nucleic acid was either cDNA or gDNA, and it came from T cells, B-cell-depleted T cells, or PBMCs.

Original methodology: Reference gene primer amplification gave estimated nucleated cell counts. This table comes from immunoSEQ multiplex PCR, and its TCRdb copy is limited to in-frame clones, with some not included. V and J calls and clone size come straight from that table; D and trimming were deduced from the DNA. The sample has 100,000 to 120,000 clones; 80% to 90% are singletons. This CDR3 comprises 13 residues. From germline, CDR1 is DFQATT and CDR2 SNEGSKA (reference sequence). V lost 3 bases and J lost 7; bases outside the gene matches: 5. The sequence was collected from a woman aged 60-70 years with acute or convalescent COVID-19. Sequencing was carried out using peripheral blood. The chain joins TRBV20-1 to TRBJ2-7; 11 positions agree with TRBD2. In nucleotides, the CDR3 is TGCAGTGCTAGTAGCGGGGGGGACCTGGAGCAGTACTTC. This translates into CSASSGGDLEQYF.